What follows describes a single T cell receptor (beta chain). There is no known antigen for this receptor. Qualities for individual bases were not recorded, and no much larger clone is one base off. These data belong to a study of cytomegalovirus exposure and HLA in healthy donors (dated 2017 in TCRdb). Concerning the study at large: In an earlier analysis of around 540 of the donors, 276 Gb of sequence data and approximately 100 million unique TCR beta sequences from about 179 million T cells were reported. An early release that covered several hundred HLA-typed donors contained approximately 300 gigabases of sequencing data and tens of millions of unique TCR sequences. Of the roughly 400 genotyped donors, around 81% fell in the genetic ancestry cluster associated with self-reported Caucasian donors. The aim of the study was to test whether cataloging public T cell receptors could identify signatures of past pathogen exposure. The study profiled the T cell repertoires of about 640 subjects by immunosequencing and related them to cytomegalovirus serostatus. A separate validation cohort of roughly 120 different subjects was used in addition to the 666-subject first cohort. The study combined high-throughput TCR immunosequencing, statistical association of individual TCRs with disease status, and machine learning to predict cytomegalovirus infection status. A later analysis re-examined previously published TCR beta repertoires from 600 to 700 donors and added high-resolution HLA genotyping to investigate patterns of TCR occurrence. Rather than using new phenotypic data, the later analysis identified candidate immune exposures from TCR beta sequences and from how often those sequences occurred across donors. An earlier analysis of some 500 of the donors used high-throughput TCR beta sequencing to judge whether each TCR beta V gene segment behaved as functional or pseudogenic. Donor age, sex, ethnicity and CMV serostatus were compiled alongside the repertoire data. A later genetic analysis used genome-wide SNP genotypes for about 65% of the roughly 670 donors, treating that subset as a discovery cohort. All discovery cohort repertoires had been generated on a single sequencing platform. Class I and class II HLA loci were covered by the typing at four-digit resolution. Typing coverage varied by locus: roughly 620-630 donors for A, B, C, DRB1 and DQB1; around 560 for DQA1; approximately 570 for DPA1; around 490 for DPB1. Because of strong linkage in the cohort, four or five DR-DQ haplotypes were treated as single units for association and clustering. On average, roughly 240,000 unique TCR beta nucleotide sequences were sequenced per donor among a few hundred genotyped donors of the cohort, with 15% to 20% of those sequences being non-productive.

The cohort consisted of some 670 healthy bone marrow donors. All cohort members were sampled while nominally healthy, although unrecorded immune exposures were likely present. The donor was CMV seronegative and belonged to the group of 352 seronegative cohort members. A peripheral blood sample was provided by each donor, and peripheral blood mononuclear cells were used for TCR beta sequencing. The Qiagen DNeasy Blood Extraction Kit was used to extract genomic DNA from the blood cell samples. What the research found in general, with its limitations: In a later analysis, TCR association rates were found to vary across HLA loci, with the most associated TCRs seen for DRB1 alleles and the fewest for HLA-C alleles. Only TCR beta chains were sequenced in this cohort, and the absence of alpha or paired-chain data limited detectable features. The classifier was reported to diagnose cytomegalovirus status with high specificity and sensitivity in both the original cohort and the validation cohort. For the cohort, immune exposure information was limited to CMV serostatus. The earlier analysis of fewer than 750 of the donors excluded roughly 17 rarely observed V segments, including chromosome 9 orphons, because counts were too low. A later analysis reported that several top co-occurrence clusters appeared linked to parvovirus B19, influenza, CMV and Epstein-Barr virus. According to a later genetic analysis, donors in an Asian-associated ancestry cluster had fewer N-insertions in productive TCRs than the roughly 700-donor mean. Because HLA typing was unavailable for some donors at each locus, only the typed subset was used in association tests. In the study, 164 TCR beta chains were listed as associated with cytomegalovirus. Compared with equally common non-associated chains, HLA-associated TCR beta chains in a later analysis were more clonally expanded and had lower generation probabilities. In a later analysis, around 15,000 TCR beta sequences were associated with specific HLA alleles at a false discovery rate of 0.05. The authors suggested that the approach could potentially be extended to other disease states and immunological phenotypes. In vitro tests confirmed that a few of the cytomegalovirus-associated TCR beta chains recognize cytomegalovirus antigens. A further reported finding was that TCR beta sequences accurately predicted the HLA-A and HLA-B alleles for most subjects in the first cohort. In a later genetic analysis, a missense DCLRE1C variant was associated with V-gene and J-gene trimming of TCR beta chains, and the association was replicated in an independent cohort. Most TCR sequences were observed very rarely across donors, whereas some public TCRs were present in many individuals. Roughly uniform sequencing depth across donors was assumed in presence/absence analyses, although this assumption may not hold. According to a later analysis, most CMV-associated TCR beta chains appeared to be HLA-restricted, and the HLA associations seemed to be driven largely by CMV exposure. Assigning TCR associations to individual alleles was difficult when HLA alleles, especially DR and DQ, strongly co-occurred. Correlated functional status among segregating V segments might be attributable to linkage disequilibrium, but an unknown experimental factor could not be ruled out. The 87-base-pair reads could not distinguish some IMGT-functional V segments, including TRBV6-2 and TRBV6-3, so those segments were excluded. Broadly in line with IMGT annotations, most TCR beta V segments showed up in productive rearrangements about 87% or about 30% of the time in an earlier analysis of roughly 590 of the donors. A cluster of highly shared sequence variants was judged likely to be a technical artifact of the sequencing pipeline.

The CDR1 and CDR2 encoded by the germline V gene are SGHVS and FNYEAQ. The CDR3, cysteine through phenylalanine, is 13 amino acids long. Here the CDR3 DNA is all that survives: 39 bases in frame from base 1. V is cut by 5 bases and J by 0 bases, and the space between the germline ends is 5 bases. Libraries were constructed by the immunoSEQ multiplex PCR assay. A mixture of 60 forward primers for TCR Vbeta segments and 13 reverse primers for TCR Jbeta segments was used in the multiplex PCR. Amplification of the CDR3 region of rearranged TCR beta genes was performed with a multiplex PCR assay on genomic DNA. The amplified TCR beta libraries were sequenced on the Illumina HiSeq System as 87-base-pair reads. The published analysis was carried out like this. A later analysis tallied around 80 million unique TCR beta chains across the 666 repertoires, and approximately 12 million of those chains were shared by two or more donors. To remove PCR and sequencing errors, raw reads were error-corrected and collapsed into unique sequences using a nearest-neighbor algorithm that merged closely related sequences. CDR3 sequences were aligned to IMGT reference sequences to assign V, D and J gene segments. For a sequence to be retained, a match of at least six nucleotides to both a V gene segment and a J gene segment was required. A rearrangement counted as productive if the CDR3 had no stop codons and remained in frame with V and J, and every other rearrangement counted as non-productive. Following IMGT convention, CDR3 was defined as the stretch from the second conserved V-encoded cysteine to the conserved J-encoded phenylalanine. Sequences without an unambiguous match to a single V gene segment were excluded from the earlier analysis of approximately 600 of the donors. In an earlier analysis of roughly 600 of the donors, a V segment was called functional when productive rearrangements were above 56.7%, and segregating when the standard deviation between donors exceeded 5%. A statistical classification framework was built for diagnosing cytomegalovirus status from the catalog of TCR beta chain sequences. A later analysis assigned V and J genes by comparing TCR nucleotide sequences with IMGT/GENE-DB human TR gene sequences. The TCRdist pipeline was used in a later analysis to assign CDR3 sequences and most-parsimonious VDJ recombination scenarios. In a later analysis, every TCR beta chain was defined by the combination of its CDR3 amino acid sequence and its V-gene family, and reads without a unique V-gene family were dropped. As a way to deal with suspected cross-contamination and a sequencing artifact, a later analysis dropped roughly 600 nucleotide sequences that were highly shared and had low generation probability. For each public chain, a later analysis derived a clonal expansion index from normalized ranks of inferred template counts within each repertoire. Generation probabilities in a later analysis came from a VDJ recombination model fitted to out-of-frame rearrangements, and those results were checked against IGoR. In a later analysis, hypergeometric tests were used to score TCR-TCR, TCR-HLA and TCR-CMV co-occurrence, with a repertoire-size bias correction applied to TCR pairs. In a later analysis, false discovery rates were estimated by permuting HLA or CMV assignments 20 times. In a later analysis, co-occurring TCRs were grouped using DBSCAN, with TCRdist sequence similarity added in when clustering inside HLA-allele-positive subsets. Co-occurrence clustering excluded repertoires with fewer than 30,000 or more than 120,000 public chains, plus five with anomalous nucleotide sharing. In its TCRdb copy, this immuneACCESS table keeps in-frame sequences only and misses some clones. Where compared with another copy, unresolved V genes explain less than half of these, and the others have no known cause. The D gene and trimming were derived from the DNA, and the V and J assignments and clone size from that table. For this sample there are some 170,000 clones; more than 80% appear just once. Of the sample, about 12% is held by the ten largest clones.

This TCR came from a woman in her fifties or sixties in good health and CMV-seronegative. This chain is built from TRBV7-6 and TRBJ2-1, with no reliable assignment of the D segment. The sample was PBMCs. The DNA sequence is TGTGCCAGCAGCCCTAGCTCCTACAATGAGCAGTTCTTC. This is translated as CASSPSSYNEQFF.